This section outlines one T cell receptor (beta chain) sequence together with its context. The specificity of this receptor is unknown. No quality values exist for individual bases; no much larger clone is one base distant. Trimmed from V: 4 bases; trimmed from J: 2 bases; junction bases lacking a gene match: 19. The germline V gene encodes CDR1 ENHRY and CDR2 SYGVKD. From cysteine to phenylalanine, the CDR3 is 20 amino acids long. Of the read, only the CDR3 DNA is kept; its 60 bases are in frame from base 1. Inclusion was restricted to participants for whom at least one PBMC sample before ART initiation and at least two post-ART samples were available. Treatment was received in the United States of America by all participants with HIV. Before DNA extraction, cryopreserved samples of roughly 0.85-11 million PBMC were thawed and then washed. At the time of the earliest PBMC sample for each participant with HIV, ages ranged from roughly 23 to 60 years. PBMC samples from each participant spanned 1-4 timepoints before ART initiation and 2-8 timepoints after ART initiation, with a median of 7 samples. For every participant, serial HIV viral load, CD4+ T-cell count, ART history and demographic data were obtained. Genomic DNA was extracted from unsorted PBMC with a Qiagen kit on a QIAcube, with processing performed in batches of 12 samples.

The immunoSEQ hsTCRB v3.0 assay was used at survey level resolution to sequence the TRB variable region. The targeted TRB sequencing depth was about 40,000-55,000 T-cell genomes per sample. An Illumina MiSeq with a v3 150-cycle kit was used to sequence the pooled TRB libraries. On the authors' methods: Repertoire analysis ran in R within a reproducible Nextflow workflow covering QC, data transformation and analysis. LymphoSeq2, an R package for AIRR-Seq data exploration, was used to implement custom analyses. After excluding a handful of samples that yielded fewer than 5000 total TRB sequences, 150 to 200 HIV repertoires remained for analysis. Among the approximately 180 HIV repertoires that were kept, under 60 were collected before ART initiation and over 120 were collected after ART initiation. Repertoires were downsampled to 5000 TRB nucleotide sequences, and summary statistics were averaged over 100 downsampling iterations. The analysis kept only TRB sequences whose CDR3 regions were at least seven amino acids long. Diversity was assessed using a clonality score derived from Shannon entropy and using the Gini coefficient. In repertoire networks, the top 5000 CDR3 amino acid sequences were linked whenever an edit distance of one separated two sequences. For TRB CDR3 amino acid sequences, GLIPH2 was used to predict antigen specificity groups and MHC restriction. To flag known CMV, EBV, HIV or tissue antigen associations, CDR3 amino acid sequences were matched against VDJdb and McPAS-TCR. Pre-ART, post-ART and control groups were compared with Wilcoxon signed-rank tests and Holm-Bonferroni correction. TCRdb obtained this table from immuneACCESS and retained in-frame rearrangements with V and J assigned. These tables miss some clones; where compared with another copy, unresolved V genes account for less than half of the shortfall, and the remainder is unexplained. V and J calls and clone size come straight from that table; D and trimming were deduced from the DNA. Here the sample has 15,000 to 20,000 clones; 81% occur a single time. The top ten clones comprise about 9.4% of the sample.

These data belong to a study of long-term antiretroviral therapy in people with HIV (dated by TCRdb to between 2021 and 2023). About the investigation overall: Collection of the earliest samples took place about a decade ahead of the 2015 WHO recommendation for immediate ART, at a time when ART was typically delayed until CD4 counts fell. Of the roughly 27 participants with HIV, ten to eleven were female. A retrospective serial study tested whether changes in peripheral blood TRB repertoire composition and diversity were associated with ART initiation and durable HIV suppression. The cohort contributed 150 to 200 cryopreserved PBMC samples from 30 adults with confirmed HIV infection, collected serially over a mean of approximately six years (range 1-12). No cross-contamination during QIAcube processing was shown when test extractions of a monoclonal T-cell line were performed alongside over 25 polyclonal samples.

Study-wide findings and limitations: CDR3 length ranges in HIV repertoires were narrower than in controls, and network structure suggested an antigen-experienced repertoire with only a slight naive shift after ART. ART initiation was associated with a significant increase in TRB diversity, but diversity stayed significantly below transplant donor controls even after long-term ART. The samples were dated from about 2004 to 2018, and the ART regimens that were used may be less effective than current ART regimens. Unsorted PBMC were profiled instead of sorted CD4+ and CD8+ T cells because pre-ART samples had limited cell numbers. The repertoire was dominated across all time points by expanded TRB clones identified before ART initiation, although this dominance was seen to fluctuate and to decrease in many PLHIV after ART. Because PBMC availability was limited, only the TCR beta chain was sequenced, with no alpha chain pairing. Inferences about post-ART repertoire changes were limited because no data were available on ART adherence, viral resistance or therapy changes.

The sequence was collected from a man younger than 30 with HIV. The specimen was unsorted PBMCs, collected 0.3 years after starting antiretroviral therapy. In this chain, TRBV10-3 is recombined with TRBJ2-7, with 11 central nucleotides matching TRBD1. The DNA sequence is TGTGCCATCAGTGTACCCCGGACAGGGGGCGCAGGACATTTGGCCTACGAGCAGTACTTC. This codes for CAISVPRTGGAGHLAYEQYF.